These 18 T cell receptor beta chains were sequenced from one sample in a study of T cells expressing NK-cell markers (dated by TCRdb to 2018 to 2021). Library preparation was by 5' RACE. The sequencer was an Illumina HiSeq 2000. TCRdb reprocessed the reads and provides one entry for every CDR3 protein sequence; no DNA is given. This sample's table carries 130,000 to 150,000 distinct CDR3 sequences. The leading ten clones occupy approximately 12% of the sample. Material: blood T cells: a sorted CD56 or NKG2C T cell subset, CD4+ or CD8+ T cells, or bulk PBMC T cells (not recorded which). These receptors all come from a man aged 18 to 30 in good health. Donor details come from another sample of the same person, matched by shared clones.

The chain combines TRBV21-1 with TRBJ2-1. TRBV21-1 is termed a pseudogene. The CDR3 is 16 residues long. The CDR3 region is CASSSRTMGTHNEQFF.

CDR3 region: CASSFSEYNIQYF. The chain employs TRBV12-3 or TRBV12-4 and TRBJ2-4. The length of the CDR3 is 13 residues.

This chain uses TRBV4-1 with TRBJ2-1; TCRdb proposes TRBD1, but this gene call is untestable without DNA. The CDR3 loop spans 16 amino acids. The germline CDR1 and CDR2 sequences are MGHRA and YSYEKL. The CDR3 sequence is CASSLPPEVTYNEQFF.

The chain couples TRBV5-1 to TRBJ2-1; TCRdb designates TRBD2, a call that cannot be tested without DNA. CDR1 is SGHRS, CDR2 YFSETQ, per germline. CDR3 length: 15 amino acids. CDR3: CASSLVAGVGNEQFF.

The chain has TRBV6-1 and TRBJ2-4; TCRdb gives TRBD1 as the D gene, but with no DNA this cannot be confirmed. Germline lookup yields CDR1 MNHNS and CDR2 SASEGT. The CDR3 contains 13 residues. Here the CDR3 reads CASVGGSENIQYF.

This sequence joins TRBV7-8 and TRBJ2-5; TCRdb designates TRBD1, a call that cannot be tested without DNA. This CDR3 has 13 residues. Germline V gene data show CDR1 as SGHVS and CDR2 as FQNEAQ. The CDR3 loop reads CASSPYRGETQYF.

This sequence joins TRBV27 and TRBJ2-7; with no DNA, the TCRdb D assignment of TRBD2 cannot be verified. Germline values: CDR1 MNHEY, CDR2 SMNVEV (reference sequence). The CDR3 spans 16 residues. CDR3 region: CASSLAPGLAGAEQYF.

The chain is built from TRBV12-3 or TRBV12-4 and TRBJ2-3; TCRdb lists TRBD1, though no DNA is available to test this call. The CDR3 length is 14 residues. CDR3 residues: CASSLASGADTQYF.

This chain uses TRBV4-3 with TRBJ2-2; TCRdb picks TRBD1, but there is no DNA to check that call. The CDR3 loop spans 14 amino acids. CDR1 is LGHNA and CDR2 is YSLEER in the germline V gene. The CDR3 loop reads CASSQGTVTGELFF.

This sequence joins TRBV4-1 and TRBJ2-3; the TCRdb call, TRBD1, lacks DNA for checking. The germline V gene encodes CDR1 MGHRA and CDR2 YSYEKL. The length of the CDR3 is 17 residues. CDR3 amino acids: CASSQDPPLISTDTQYF.

The CDR3 sequence is CASSYPGAGEETQYF. The chain is built from TRBV6-5 and TRBJ2-5; there is no DNA to check the TCRdb D call of TRBD1. The CDR3 has 15 residues. Germline CDR1 MNHEY, CDR2 SVGAGI.

This chain joins TRBV12-3 or TRBV12-4 and TRBJ1-1; TCRdb returns TRBD1, unconfirmable since there is no DNA. The CDR3 has 14 residues. The CDR3 region is CASSPQGENTEAFF.

V gene TRBV6-4 combines with J gene TRBJ2-5. There are 13 residues in the CDR3. CDR1 is MRHNA, CDR2 SNTAGT, per germline. CDR3 amino acids: CASSDNVGETQYF.

This chain connects TRBV24-1 to TRBJ1-3; there is no DNA to check the TCRdb D call of TRBD1. The CDR3 is 12 amino acids. Germline values: CDR1 KGHDR, CDR2 SFDVKD. CDR3 loop: CATSDWGDTIYF.

V usage is TRBV10-1 and J usage is TRBJ2-1. CDR1 and CDR2 (germline): WNHNN, SYGVQD (reference sequence). The CDR3 has 17 amino acids. The CDR3 region is CASSESIALKGYNEQFF.

V and J are TRBV5-4 and TRBJ2-7; no DNA is available, so the TRBD2 call from TCRdb remains unchecked. Germline assignment: CDR1 SGHNT and CDR2 YYREEE (reference sequence). This CDR3 is built from 15 residues. The CDR3 sequence: CASSPGTLYQGEQYF.

The V and J genes are TRBV5-4 and TRBJ2-7; there is no DNA to check the TCRdb D call of TRBD2. This CDR3 contains 14 residues. Germline loops: CDR1 SGHNT, CDR2 YYREEE (reference sequence). CDR3 in amino acids: CASSLVGTRNEQYF.

This chain joins TRBV21-1 and TRBJ2-2; TCRdb gives TRBD1 as the D gene, but with no DNA this cannot be confirmed. TRBV21-1 is a pseudogene. The length of the CDR3 is 20 residues. The CDR3 region is CASSKEFRGARLCLTGELFF.